What follows describes a single TCR beta chain. The data derive from a study of blood T cell repertoires in COVID-19. Study at large: Some COVID-19 samples were acute and others convalescent; all came from the United States, Italy and Spain. Sources were T cells, B-cell-depleted T cells, or PBMCs; the material itself was cDNA or gDNA.

This CDR3 is built from 15 residues. The V and J ends lost 1 base and 6 bases respectively, with 16 bases between them. The germline V gene has CDR1 SEHNR and CDR2 FQNEAQ (reference sequence). Authors' analysis steps: Quantification of nucleated cells was approximated via reference gene primer amplification. Clones were sequenced by immunoSEQ multiplex PCR, and TCRdb holds only the in-frame ones, with some missing. Clonal size and the V and J genes are those of that table, whereas D and trimming came from the DNA. The sample gives 32,000 or so clones, approximately 86% of which show up once; less than 2% is in the top ten.

The clonotype comes from a man aged 50 or older with active or convalescent COVID-19. Sequencing used peripheral blood. The chain uses TRBV7-9 and TRBJ2-7; a weak D match, TRBD2 (5 bases). CDR3 DNA sequence: TGTGCCAGCAGCTTAGTTTTACTAGTTGGTGGCGAGCAGTACTTC. It yields the protein CASSLVLLVGGEQYF. The whole variable domain, filled in from reference TRBV7-9 and TRBJ2-7, reads DTGVSQNPRHKITKRGQNVTFRCDPISEHNRLYWYRQTLGQGPEFLTYFQNEAQLEKSRLLSDRFSAERPKGSFSTLEIQRTEQGDSAMYLCASSLVLLVGGEQYFGPGTRLTVT.